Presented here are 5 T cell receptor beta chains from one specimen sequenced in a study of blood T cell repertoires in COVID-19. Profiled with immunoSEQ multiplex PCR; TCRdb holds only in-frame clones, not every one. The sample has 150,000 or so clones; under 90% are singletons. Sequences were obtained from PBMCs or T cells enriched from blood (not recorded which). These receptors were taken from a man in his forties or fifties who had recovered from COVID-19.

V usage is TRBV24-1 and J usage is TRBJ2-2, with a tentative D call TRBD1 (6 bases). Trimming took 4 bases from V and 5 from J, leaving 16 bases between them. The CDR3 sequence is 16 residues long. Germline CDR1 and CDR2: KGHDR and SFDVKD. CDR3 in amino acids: CATSDHRVGRTGELFF. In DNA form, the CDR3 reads TGTGCCACCAGTGACCACAGGGTAGGGCGGACCGGGGAGCTGTTTTTT.

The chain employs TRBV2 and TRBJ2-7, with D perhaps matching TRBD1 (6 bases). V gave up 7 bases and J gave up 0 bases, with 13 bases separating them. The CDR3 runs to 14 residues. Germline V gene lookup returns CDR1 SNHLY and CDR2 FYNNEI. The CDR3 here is CASKDQGHSYEQYF. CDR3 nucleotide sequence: TGTGCCAGCAAGGACCAGGGGCACTCCTACGAGCAGTACTTC.

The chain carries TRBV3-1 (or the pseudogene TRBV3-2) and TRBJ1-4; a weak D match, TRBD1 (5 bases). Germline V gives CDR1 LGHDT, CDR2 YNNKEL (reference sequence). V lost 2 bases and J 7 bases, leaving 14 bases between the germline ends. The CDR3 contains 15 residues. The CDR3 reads CASSQRQRESEKLFF. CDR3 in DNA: TGTGCCAGCAGCCAAAGACAGAGAGAAAGTGAAAAACTGTTTTTT.

CDR3 residues: CASSKTPFRASGMNTEAFF. CDR3 nucleotides: TGCGCCAGCAGCAAGACACCCTTCAGGGCCAGTGGAATGAACACTGAAGCTTTCTTT. The gene calls are TRBV4-1 and TRBJ1-1; D is possibly TRBD1 (5 bases). Looked up from germline, CDR1 is MGHRA and CDR2 is YSYEKL. Trimming shortened V by 5 bases and J by 0 bases, and 25 bases separated the two germline ends. This CDR3 region has 19 residues.

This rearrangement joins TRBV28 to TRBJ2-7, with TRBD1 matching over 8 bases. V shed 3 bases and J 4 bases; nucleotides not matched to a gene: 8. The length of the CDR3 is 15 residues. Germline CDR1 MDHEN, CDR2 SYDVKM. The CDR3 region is CASSFPDRDEYEQYF. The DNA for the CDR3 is TGTGCCAGCAGTTTCCCGGACAGGGACGAGTACGAGCAGTACTTC.